This is a list of T cell receptor beta chains from one sample in a study of identical twins. TCRdb processed the 5' RACE reads anew with MiXCR; each CDR3 protein has one entry. The sample holds a few hundred thousand distinct CDR3 sequences, 8% to 9.5% seen once. The data were also submitted as part of a second study, on yellow fever vaccine responses in identical twins.

The material sequenced was CD8+ T cells sorted from blood. Receptors originate from a woman between 18 and 29 years old in good health. Each CDR3 is given with its conserved first and last residue. D genes are given only for firm matches. For some rows the clone size is stated as once, few or many, or as a class when expanded; others skip it.

>TRBV12-3/TRBV12-4|TRBJ2-1|many|-
CASSLGTLNNEQFF
TGTGCCAGCAGTTTGGGGACACTAAACAATGAGCAGTTCTTC
>TRBV6-1|TRBJ2-2|few|-
CASFTWGERAHTGELFF
TGTGCCAGCTTTACGTGGGGGGAGCGGGCGCATACCGGGGAGCTGTTTTTT
>TRBV6-5|TRBJ2-1|-|-
CASSYFLGGSYNEQFF
TGTGCCAGCAGTTACTTTTTGGGAGGCTCCTACAATGAGCAGTTCTTC
>TRBV12-3/TRBV12-4|TRBJ2-1|many|-
CASRPEQFF
TGTGCCAGCAGACCCGAGCAGTTCTTC
>TRBV11-1|TRBJ2-1|few|-
CASSSREFGSPPYNEQFF
TGTGCCAGCAGCTCCCGAGAGTTCGGGAGTCCACCCTACAATGAGCAGTTCTTC
>TRBV27|TRBJ1-5|many|-
CASSLSGAGQPQHF
TGTGCCAGCAGTTTATCGGGGGCAGGGCAGCCCCAGCATTTT
>TRBV7-9|TRBJ2-1|-|TRBD1
CASSWGQGSYNEQFF
TGTGCCAGCAGCTGGGGACAGGGGTCCTACAATGAGCAGTTCTTC
>TRBV20-1|TRBJ1-2|many|TRBD1
CSARPYRGLEGYTF
TGCAGTGCTAGACCGTACAGGGGGCTGGAGGGCTACACCTTC
>TRBV29-1|TRBJ2-1|many|-
CSVEAEISYNEQFF
TGCAGCGTTGAGGCGGAGATCTCCTACAATGAGCAGTTCTTC
>TRBV4-2|TRBJ1-1|few|-
CASSERMGGNTEAFF
TGTGCCAGCAGCGAAAGAATGGGGGGGAACACTGAAGCTTTCTTT
>TRBV30|TRBJ2-3|few|-
CAVKGERADTQYF
TGTGCCGTGAAGGGGGAGAGAGCAGATACGCAGTATTTT
>TRBV25-1|TRBJ2-7|-|-
CASSETKAIYMYEQYF
TGTGCCAGCAGTGAAACAAAAGCAATTTATATGTACGAGCAGTACTTC
>TRBV4-3|TRBJ2-1|few|TRBD2
CASSQPPESGAYNEQFF
TGCGCCAGCAGCCAACCCCCGGAGAGCGGGGCCTACAATGAGCAGTTCTTC
>TRBV5-6|TRBJ2-7|-|-
CASSGGGQTYEQYF
TGTGCCAGCTCTGGTGGAGGGCAGACCTACGAGCAGTACTTC
>TRBV5-1|TRBJ2-7|-|TRBD1
CASSAWTGLKVEQYF
TGCGCCAGCAGCGCATGGACAGGGCTCAAGGTGGAGCAGTACTTC
>TRBV29-1|TRBJ2-1|few|-
CSAPDGTGQFF
TGCAGCGCCCCAGACGGGACGGGGCAGTTCTTC
>TRBV4-3|TRBJ1-2|few|TRBD1
CASSHSGGWGYTF
TGCGCCAGCAGCCATTCAGGGGGCTGGGGCTACACCTTC
>TRBV29-1|TRBJ2-2|many|-
CSVERQPNTGELFF
TGCAGCGTTGAGAGACAGCCGAACACCGGGGAGCTGTTTTTT
>TRBV5-1|TRBJ2-1|-|TRBD1
CASSLRGTGLYNEQFF
TGCGCCAGCAGCTTGCGTGGGACAGGGTTGTACAATGAGCAGTTCTTC
>TRBV2|TRBJ2-1|few|TRBD1
CASSGQGQFF
TGTGCCAGCAGTGGACAGGGACAGTTCTTC
>TRBV5-1|TRBJ1-1|many|-
CASSLGQINNMNTEAFF
TGCGCCAGCAGCTTGGGACAGATAAACAATATGAACACTGAAGCTTTCTTT
>TRBV12-3/TRBV12-4|TRBJ2-1|many|-
CASSLGAGYNEQFF
TGTGCCAGCAGTTTAGGGGCGGGTTACAATGAGCAGTTCTTC
>TRBV7-9|TRBJ1-1|few|TRBD1
CASSLETGQDTEAFF
TGTGCCAGCAGCTTAGAGACAGGACAGGACACTGAAGCTTTCTTT
>TRBV24-1|TRBJ2-1|many|TRBD2
CATSDSGLAGTYNEQFF
TGTGCCACCAGTGATTCGGGACTAGCGGGGACCTACAATGAGCAGTTCTTC
>TRBV7-9|TRBJ1-1|many|-
CAGATEGTEAFF
TGTGCCGGAGCGACAGAGGGCACTGAAGCTTTCTTT